Included here is one TCR beta chain sequence, with context. Its antigen is not known. 13 Jbeta primers and 60 Vbeta primers were used for the PCR. The data were produced by immunoSEQ multiplex PCR, yet TCRdb's version contains in-frame clones alone and is incomplete. The repertoire holds approximately 150,000 clones, with about two thirds as singletons. The record originates from a study of cytomegalovirus exposure and HLA in healthy donors. Study as a whole: Roughly 180 million T cells yielded 117 million unique TCR beta sequences in earlier analysis.

Study-level points and caveats: In an earlier analysis, most TCR beta V segments were productive about 87% or about 30% of the time. Cytomegalovirus-associated TCR beta chains were listed, numbering 150 to 200.

The CDR3 runs to 14 residues. Germline CDR1 ENHRY, CDR2 SYGVKD. V gave up 4 bases and J gave up 0 bases, with 8 bases separating them. Sequences were obtained from PBMCs. The sequence was obtained from a woman aged 25 to 39 in good health and CMV-seronegative. This rearrangement joins TRBV10-3 to TRBJ2-3; unclear D gene. CDR3 loop: CAISVGGSTDTQYF. The CDR3 DNA is TGTGCCATCAGTGTCGGCGGAAGCACAGATACGCAGTATTTT.